The 10 T cell receptor beta chains below were found in one sample sequenced in a study of response to subunit inactivated influenza vaccine. MiXCR, applied by TCRdb to the RT-PCR reads, yields one record per CDR3 protein. The profile shows 500,000 or so distinct CDR3 sequences, approximately 17% of them singletons. The sequenced sample was CD4+ T cells sorted from PBMCs, obtained less than 25 months after vaccination. The receptor source for this set is a man aged 50 to 69 who received an inactivated influenza vaccine.

This clonotype was observed a few times. This chain joins TRBV7-2 and TRBJ2-7; unclear D gene. The CDR3 has 14 residues. Germline CDR1 and CDR2: SGHTA and FQGNSA. Deletions cut 5 bases from V and 0 bases from J, with 11 bases between. The CDR3 DNA reads TGTGCCAGCAGCACAGCTTCGAGCTCCTACGAGCAGTACTTC. As protein: CASSTASSSYEQYF.

This clonotype was detected ten times or more. The gene calls are TRBV5-1 and TRBJ2-2; D may match TRBD1 or TRBD2 (5 bases each). V was pared by 0 bases and J by 4 bases, with 10 bases between. The CDR3 spans 15 residues. Germline lookup yields CDR1 SGHRS and CDR2 YFSETQ. CDR3 nucleotides: TGCGCCAGCAGCTTGGTGGCAGGGAGCACCGGGGAGCTGTTTTTT. Amino acids: CASSLVAGSTGELFF.

This sequence joins TRBV5-5 and TRBJ2-7; TRBD1 matches at 8 bases. CDR1 SGHKS and CDR2 YYEKEE come from the germline V gene (reference sequence). This CDR3 comprises 15 residues. V trimming: 4 bases; J trimming: 6 bases; junction bases outside the gene matches: 12. The CDR3 DNA sequence: TGTGCCAGCAGCATACGACAGGGGCCGCCTTCCGAGCAGTACTTC. Its protein is CASSIRQGPPSEQYF.

In this sample, this clonotype turned up a few times. This sequence joins TRBV27 and TRBJ2-2; D gene uncertain. The germline CDR1 and CDR2 sequences are MNHEY and SMNVEV (reference sequence). V was pared by 3 bases and J by 6 bases, with 14 bases between. There are 15 residues in the CDR3. The CDR3 loop is CASSFEGPLAGELFF. In DNA, the CDR3 is TGTGCCAGCAGTTTCGAAGGTCCTCTTGCCGGGGAGCTGTTTTTT.

This clonotype was detected only a few times. The DNA for the CDR3 is TGTGCCAGTAGTATCATTCAGGGGGCGAAAGGTTCGAACATTCAGTACTTC. It encodes CASSIIQGAKGSNIQYF. The V and J genes are TRBV19 and TRBJ2-4, with TRBD1 matching over 8 bases. The CDR3 extends over 17 amino acids. Unmatched junction bases numbered 14, after V lost 3 bases and J lost 7 bases. From germline, CDR1 is LNHDA and CDR2 SQIVND (reference sequence).

This sequence joins TRBV7-2 and TRBJ2-7; D gene uncertain. CDR3 size: 13 residues. Between the trimmed V and J ends, which lost 8 bases and 0 bases, there was a span of 11 bases. Germline-derived CDR1 and CDR2 are SGHTA and FQGNSA. The CDR3 here is CASARAYSYEQYF. DNA for the CDR3: TGTGCCAGCGCTCGCGCTTACTCCTACGAGCAGTACTTC.

In its sample, this clonotype was seen a few times. The J gene is TRBJ1-2, the V gene TRBV20-1, with D possibly being TRBD1 (5 bases). Germline CDR1 DFQATT, CDR2 SNEGSKA (reference sequence). The CDR3 spans 9 residues. CDR3 residues: CRPGDGYTF. CDR3 nucleotides: TGCAGGCCGGGGGATGGCTACACCTTC.

This clonotype was seen repeatedly, ten times or more. This chain links TRBV15 with TRBJ1-5; D call uncertain. Germline V CDR1 and CDR2: LNHNV, YYDKDF (reference sequence). The CDR3 consists of 13 residues. The V end lost 1 base, the J end lost 5 bases, and 6 bases lay between the germline ends. Here the CDR3 reads CATSRAVDQPQHF. DNA of the CDR3: TGTGCCACCAGCAGAGCCGTCGATCAGCCCCAGCATTTT.

The gene calls are TRBV19 and TRBJ2-5; 7 nucleotides match TRBD2. The CDR3 extends over 13 amino acids. After removal of 6 bases from V and 3 bases from J, the junction contained 4 bases not matched to a gene. Germline V lookup: CDR1 LNHDA, CDR2 SQIVND (reference sequence). For the CDR3, the DNA is TGTGCCAGTAGCGGGACTACCAAAGAGACCCAGTACTTC. Its protein is CASSGTTKETQYF.

This chain joins TRBV7-9 and TRBJ1-1; no clear D gene. V dropped 1 base and J dropped 14 bases, with 29 bases sitting between them. Looked up from germline, CDR1 is SEHNR and CDR2 is FQNEAQ (reference sequence). The CDR3 runs to 17 residues. The CDR3 sequence: CASSLGRTATMNTESFF. DNA of the CDR3: TGTGCCAGCAGCTTAGGCAGGACGGCTACCATGAACACTGAATCCTTCTTT.